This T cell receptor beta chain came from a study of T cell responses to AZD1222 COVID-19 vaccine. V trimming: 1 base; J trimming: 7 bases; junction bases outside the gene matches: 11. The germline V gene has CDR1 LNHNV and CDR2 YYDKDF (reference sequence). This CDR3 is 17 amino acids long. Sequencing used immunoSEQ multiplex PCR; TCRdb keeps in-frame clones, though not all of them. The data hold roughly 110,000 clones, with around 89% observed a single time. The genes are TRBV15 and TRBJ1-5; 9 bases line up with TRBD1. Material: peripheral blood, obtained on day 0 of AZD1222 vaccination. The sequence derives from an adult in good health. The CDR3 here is CATSRVGRTGVSQPQHF. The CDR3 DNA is TGTGCCACCAGCAGAGTTGGACGGACAGGGGTTAGCCAGCCCCAGCATTTT.